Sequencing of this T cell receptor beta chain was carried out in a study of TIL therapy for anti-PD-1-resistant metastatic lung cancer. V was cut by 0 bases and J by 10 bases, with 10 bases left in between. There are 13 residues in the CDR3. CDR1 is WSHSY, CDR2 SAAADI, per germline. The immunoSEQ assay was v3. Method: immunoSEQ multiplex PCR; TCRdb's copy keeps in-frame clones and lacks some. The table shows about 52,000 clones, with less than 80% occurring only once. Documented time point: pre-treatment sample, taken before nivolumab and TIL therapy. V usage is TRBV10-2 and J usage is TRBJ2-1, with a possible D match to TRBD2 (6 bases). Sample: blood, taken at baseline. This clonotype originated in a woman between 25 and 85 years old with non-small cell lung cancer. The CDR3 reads CASSESHTSEQFF. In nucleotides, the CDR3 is TGCGCCAGCAGTGAGTCGCATACTAGCGAGCAGTTCTTC.